This is a list of T cell receptor beta chains from one sample in a study of blood T cell repertoires in COVID-19. Profiled with immunoSEQ multiplex PCR; TCRdb holds only in-frame clones, not every one. The repertoire has around 70,000 clones, 80% to 90% of them found once; the top ten carry about a third. The sequenced sample was peripheral blood. The receptors stem from an older man with acute or convalescent COVID-19. Both conserved end residues are part of each CDR3. The D gene is left open where the match is weak. Rows may omit the clone size; those that give it use once, few, many or a size class.

J: TRBJ2-2; V: TRBV27; D: -; size: -; CDR3: CASSRGTGELFF; DNA: TGTGCCAGCTCCCGGGGCACCGGGGAGCTGTTTTTT
J: TRBJ1-2; V: TRBV5-1; D: -; size: -; CDR3: CASSLDHSNYGYTF; DNA: TGCGCCAGCAGCTTGGATCACAGTAACTATGGCTACACCTTC
J: TRBJ1-6; V: TRBV9; D: TRBD1; size: -; CDR3: CASSATGTGNSPLHF; DNA: TGTGCCAGCAGCGCCACCGGGACAGGGAATTCACCCCTCCACTTT
J: TRBJ2-1; V: TRBV28; D: TRBD1; size: -; CDR3: CASSEPGQGYNEQFF; DNA: TGTGCCAGCAGCGAGCCGGGACAGGGGTACAATGAGCAGTTCTTC
J: TRBJ2-1; V: TRBV5-1; D: -; size: -; CDR3: CASSLAGDEQFF; DNA: TGCGCCAGCAGCTTGGCCGGAGATGAGCAGTTCTTC
J: TRBJ2-3; V: TRBV5-1; D: TRBD2; size: -; CDR3: CASSRGLAGGYDTQYF; DNA: TGCGCCAGCAGCCGAGGACTAGCGGGGGGTTACGATACGCAGTATTTT
J: TRBJ1-5; V: TRBV6-1; D: -; size: -; CDR3: CASSEGTFPNQPQHF; DNA: TGTGCCAGCAGTGAAGGGACTTTTCCCAATCAGCCCCAGCATTTT
J: TRBJ1-2; V: TRBV27; D: -; size: -; CDR3: CASSFSIVHPSGYTF; DNA: TGTGCCAGCAGTTTCTCGATAGTCCACCCTTCTGGCTACACCTTC
J: TRBJ2-2; V: TRBV6-5; D: -; size: -; CDR3: CASKSLVTGELFF; DNA: TGTGCCAGCAAGAGTTTGGTCACCGGGGAGCTGTTTTTT
J: TRBJ2-7; V: TRBV12-3/TRBV12-4; D: -; size: -; CDR3: CASSQQGYEQYF; DNA: TGTGCCAGCAGCCAACAGGGCTACGAGCAGTACTTC
J: TRBJ1-6; V: TRBV19; D: -; size: -; CDR3: CASSISSNSPLHF; DNA: TGTGCCAGTAGTATATCCTCCAATTCACCCCTCCACTTT
J: TRBJ2-6; V: TRBV13; D: TRBD1; size: once; CDR3: CASSPIPGLGQFPSGANVLTF; DNA: TGTGCCAGCAGCCCGATCCCGGGGTTGGGACAGTTTCCCTCTGGGGCCAACGTCCTGACTTTC
J: TRBJ1-1; V: TRBV10-1; D: TRBD1; size: -; CDR3: CASSPRDRGSVSTEAFF; DNA: TGCGCCAGCAGTCCCCGGGACAGGGGTTCCGTGTCCACTGAAGCTTTCTTT
J: TRBJ1-1; V: TRBV27; D: -; size: -; CDR3: CASSLSTGGNTEAFF; DNA: TGTGCCAGCAGTTTATCAACGGGGGGCAACACTGAAGCTTTCTTT
J: TRBJ2-2; V: TRBV5-6; D: TRBD1; size: -; CDR3: CASSRTGGRAGELFF; DNA: TGTGCCAGCAGCCGGACAGGGGGCAGGGCCGGGGAGCTGTTTTTT
J: TRBJ2-2; V: TRBV7-9; D: -; size: -; CDR3: CASSLGASHTGELFF; DNA: TGTGCCAGCAGCTTAGGAGCGAGCCACACCGGGGAGCTGTTTTTT
J: TRBJ1-3; V: TRBV4-3; D: -; size: -; CDR3: CASSQVVGTGKGNTIYF; DNA: TGCGCCAGCAGCCAAGTAGTCGGTACGGGAAAGGGAAACACCATATATTTT
J: TRBJ2-1; V: TRBV6-1; D: TRBD2; size: -; CDR3: CASSEMSGGHNEQFF; DNA: TGTGCCAGCAGTGAAATGAGCGGGGGCCACAATGAGCAGTTCTTC
J: TRBJ2-3; V: TRBV3-1/TRBV3-2; D: TRBD2; size: -; CDR3: CASSPTIAGDGTDTQYF; DNA: TGTGCCAGCAGCCCGACCATAGCGGGAGATGGCACAGATACGCAGTATTTT
J: TRBJ2-4; V: TRBV7-8; D: -; size: -; CDR3: CASSPREGNIQYF; DNA: TGTGCCAGCAGCCCCCGAGAGGGAAACATTCAGTACTTC
J: TRBJ2-3; V: TRBV18; D: -; size: once; CDR3: CASSPIGQFTDTQYF; DNA: TGTGCCAGCTCACCCATCGGACAGTTCACAGATACGCAGTATTTT
J: TRBJ1-1; V: TRBV5-4; D: -; size: -; CDR3: CASSLGSLGNTEAFF; DNA: TGTGCCAGCAGCTTGGGGTCACTAGGGAACACTGAAGCTTTCTTT
J: TRBJ2-3; V: TRBV9; D: TRBD2; size: -; CDR3: CASSASGRGTDTQYF; DNA: TGTGCCAGCAGCGCTAGCGGGAGAGGCACAGATACGCAGTATTTT
J: TRBJ1-1; V: TRBV4-3; D: -; size: -; CDR3: CASSQFWREGTEAFF; DNA: TGCGCCAGCAGCCAATTTTGGCGAGAGGGCACTGAAGCTTTCTTT
J: TRBJ2-7; V: TRBV6-5; D: -; size: -; CDR3: CASSYRGAGWHYEQYF; DNA: TGTGCCAGCAGTTACCGCGGGGCCGGGTGGCACTACGAGCAGTACTTC